Listed here are 8 T cell receptor beta chains from one sample, sequenced in a study of blood T cell repertoires in COVID-19. TCRdb's table, derived via immunoSEQ multiplex PCR, lists solely in-frame clones and lacks some. The table lists 390,000 or so clones, more than 80% of them singletons. Sequencing input: peripheral blood. Source of these receptors: a woman in her 30s with active or convalescent COVID-19.

This chain links TRBV28 with TRBJ1-2; D not resolved. The CDR3 has 13 amino acids. In germline, CDR1 is MDHEN, CDR2 SYDVKM. Deletions cut 5 bases from V and 2 bases from J, with 9 bases between. CDR3 sequence reads: CASSQSMNYGYTF. In DNA, the CDR3 is TGTGCCAGCAGTCAGTCCATGAACTATGGCTACACCTTC.

This chain uses TRBV5-6 with TRBJ2-3; TRBD2 matches at 7 bases. This CDR3 comprises 14 residues. Germline lookup yields CDR1 SGHDT and CDR2 YYEEEE. The V gene end was trimmed by 1 base and the J gene end by 5 bases; junction bases not matched to a gene: 4. The CDR3 loop reads CASSLWEGEDTQYF. The CDR3 DNA reads as TGTGCCAGCAGCTTGTGGGAGGGAGAAGATACGCAGTATTTT. Together with reference TRBV5-6 and TRBJ2-3, the CDR3 gives the full variable domain: DAGVTQSPTHLIKTRGQQVTLRCSPKSGHDTVSWYQQALGQGPQFIFQYYEEEERQRGNFPDRFSGHQFPNYSSELNVNALLLGDSALYLCASSLWEGEDTQYFGPGTRLTVL.

The chain combines TRBV30 with TRBJ2-7; D not resolved. There are 12 residues in the CDR3. V was clipped by 0 bases and J by 6 bases, with 9 bases between them. The germline CDR1 and CDR2 sequences are GTSNPN and SVGIG (reference sequence). CDR3 sequence (DNA): TGTGCCTGGAGTGTCGCGCCTAGCGAGCAGTACTTC. Translating gives CAWSVAPSEQYF.

Concerning this clone itself: This CDR3 is also generated by other DNA sequences in the sample. The chain combines TRBV9 with TRBJ2-5, with D possibly being TRBD2 (5 bases). The CDR3 spans 11 residues. V was trimmed by 3 bases and J by 5 bases, leaving 5 bases between them. Germline lookup yields CDR1 SGDLS and CDR2 YYNGEE. The CDR3 coding sequence is TGTGCCAGCAGCGCGGGGGAGACCCAGTACTTC. This codes for CASSAGETQYF.

The rearrangement joins TRBV19 to TRBJ2-2; TRBD2 matches at 7 bases. The germline CDR1 and CDR2 sequences are LNHDA and SQIVND (reference sequence). The CDR3 has 13 amino acids. The V and J ends lost 5 bases and 7 bases, in that order; junction bases with no gene match: 4. The DNA for the CDR3 is TGTGCCAGTAGTCCTGGACTAGTCGGGGAGCTGTTTTTT. It translates to CASSPGLVGELFF.

J is TRBJ1-5 and V is TRBV6-5, with TRBD1 as a possible D gene (5 bases). Per the germline V gene, CDR1 is MNHEY and CDR2 is SVGAGI. V lost 6 bases and J lost 4, with 16 bases in between. The CDR3 is 15 residues long. CDR3 region: CASSPNQGINQPQHF. The CDR3 bases are TGTGCCAGCAGCCCGAATCAGGGAATTAATCAGCCCCAGCATTTT.

This clone was counted a single time. The CDR3: CASSPQTGNQPQHF. In DNA form, the CDR3 reads TGTGCCAGCAGTCCCCAGACAGGGAACCAGCCCCAGCATTTT. The V gene is TRBV27, the J gene TRBJ1-5, with 7 bases matching TRBD1. J gave up 7 bases and V 5 bases, and 8 bases lay outside the gene matches. The CDR3 is 14 residues long. Germline loops: CDR1 MNHEY, CDR2 SMNVEV (reference sequence).

This clone was seen more than once but under ten times. This chain connects TRBV19 to TRBJ1-5; the D is unclear. Germline assignment: CDR1 LNHDA and CDR2 SQIVND (reference sequence). V lost 6 bases and J 0 bases, leaving 6 bases between the germline ends. The CDR3 covers 13 residues. CDR3 residues: CASSHYSNQPQHF. The CDR3 DNA is TGTGCCAGTAGCCACTATAGCAATCAGCCCCAGCATTTT.